A selection of T cell receptor beta chains follows, all from one sample in a study of T cell responses to AZD1222 COVID-19 vaccine. Only in-frame clones appear in the TCRdb table, and some are missing; sequencing was by immunoSEQ multiplex PCR. The data show roughly 180,000 clones, 94% seen once. Sequencing was performed on peripheral blood, taken on day 0 of AZD1222 vaccination. Source of these receptors: an adult in good health. Each CDR3 is given with its conserved first and last residue. D genes are given only for firm matches. Clone size, where shown, is once, few, many, or a class for clones that have expanded.

. | TRBJ1-2 | TRBV28 | . | TGTGCCAGCAGAGTTGGGGACTATGGCTACACCTTC | CASRVGDYGYTF
. | TRBJ1-3 | TRBV5-4 | . | TGTGCCAGCAGCTTGGGCAGGGCCGACTCTGGAAACACCATATATTTT | CASSLGRADSGNTIYF
. | TRBJ2-7 | TRBV5-1 | once | TGCGCCAGCAGCATCTCGGCCTCCTACGAGCAGTACTTC | CASSISASYEQYF
TRBD2 | TRBJ2-1 | TRBV2 | . | TGTGCCAGCAGTGAAGGCGTGGGTCTAGCGGGGGCCAATGAGCAGTTCTTC | CASSEGVGLAGANEQFF
TRBD2 | TRBJ2-1 | TRBV28 | . | TGTGCCAGCAGTTCGGGACTAGTGACGGGTGAGCAGTTCTTC | CASSSGLVTGEQFF
. | TRBJ1-1 | TRBV5-6 | . | TGTGCCAGCAGCAGGGCTTCAGGCACTGAAGCTTTCTTT | CASSRASGTEAFF
. | TRBJ2-7 | TRBV7-2 | . | TGTGCCAGCAGCCCGCGAGGACCCAGCTCCTACGAGCAGTACTTC | CASSPRGPSSYEQYF
. | TRBJ1-2 | TRBV30 | . | TGTGCCTGGACCCGCAGGGCGACCTATGGCTACACCTTC | CAWTRRATYGYTF
. | TRBJ1-2 | TRBV6-5 | . | TGTGCCAGCAGTAACGGGGCCCTTGGCTACACCTTC | CASSNGALGYTF
TRBD1 | TRBJ1-1 | TRBV28 | . | TGTGCCAGCAGTCCCAACGACAGGGTGAACACTGAAGCTTTCTTT | CASSPNDRVNTEAFF
TRBD2 | TRBJ2-1 | TRBV6-5 | . | TGTGCCAGCAGTTACTCGGGGACTAGCGTCTACAATGAGCAGTTCTTC | CASSYSGTSVYNEQFF
TRBD2 | TRBJ2-3 | TRBV5-6 | . | TGTGCCAGCAGCTTGGGACTAGCAAAGCGGAATACGCAGTATTTT | CASSLGLAKRNTQYF
. | TRBJ1-4 | TRBV6-1 | . | TGTGCCAGCAGTGAACCGTACAGCGCAACTAATGAAAAACTGTTTTTT | CASSEPYSATNEKLFF
TRBD2 | TRBJ2-7 | TRBV5-1 | . | TGCGCCCCTTGCTGTAGGACTAGGGTCTACGAGCAGTACTTC | CAPCCRTRVYEQYF
TRBD2 | TRBJ2-3 | TRBV5-4 | . | TGTGCCAGCAGCCACGGGACTAGCGGGACCGATACGCAGTATTTT | CASSHGTSGTDTQYF
. | TRBJ1-4 | TRBV6-6 | . | TGTGCCAGCAGCTCCCCCGTAGGGACAACTAATGAAAAACTGTTTTTT | CASSSPVGTTNEKLFF
TRBD1 | TRBJ1-5 | TRBV6-2/TRBV6-3 | . | TGTGCCAGCAGTAACCGGGACAGAACTACTCAGCCCCAGCATTTT | CASSNRDRTTQPQHF
. | TRBJ1-5 | TRBV4-1 | . | TGCGCCAGCAGCCAAGATAGCGGAATTAGCAATCAGCCCCAGCATTTT | CASSQDSGISNQPQHF
. | TRBJ2-1 | TRBV28 | . | TGTGCCAGCAGTTTTCCCCACCTATCGGGCCGACGGAGCGGGCAGTTCTTC | CASSFPHLSGRRSGQFF
. | TRBJ1-2 | TRBV6-5 | . | TGTGCCAGCAGTTACAGTAGGGGGGCCGGCTATGGCTACACCTTC | CASSYSRGAGYGYTF
. | TRBJ2-7 | TRBV27 | . | TGTGCCAGCAGTCTTCTCTGGGGGGACGAGCAGTACTTC | CASSLLWGDEQYF
. | TRBJ2-7 | TRBV6-5 | . | TGTGCCAGCAGCCCCGGGTGGGCTTACGAGCAGTACTTC | CASSPGWAYEQYF
TRBD1 | TRBJ2-7 | TRBV5-1 | . | TGCGCCAGCAGGATGCTGGGACAGGGTTCCCACGAGCAGTACTTC | CASRMLGQGSHEQYF
. | TRBJ1-3 | TRBV7-8 | . | TGTGCCAGCAGCCTCGGCCTTGGAAACACCATATATTTT | CASSLGLGNTIYF
TRBD2 | TRBJ2-1 | TRBV6-4 | few | TGTGCCAGCAGCTCCACTAGCGGGAGTTTCGATGAGCAGTTCTTC | CASSSTSGSFDEQFF
. | TRBJ2-7 | TRBV7-8 | . | TGTGCCAGCAGCTCCCCTGGAGGGGGTCCTCGCGAGCAGTACTTC | CASSSPGGGPREQYF
TRBD1 | TRBJ1-4 | TRBV30 | . | TGTGCCTGGGGACAGGGTCTAGGGCCTAATGAAAAACTGTTTTTT | CAWGQGLGPNEKLFF
. | TRBJ1-4 | TRBV19 | . | TGTGCCAGTAGTGTACAGGGATCAACTAATGAAAAACTGTTTTTT | CASSVQGSTNEKLFF
TRBD2 | TRBJ2-1 | TRBV27 | . | TGTGCCAGCAGTTTATCGCCTAGCGGGAGGACCCTCAATGAGCAGTTCTTC | CASSLSPSGRTLNEQFF